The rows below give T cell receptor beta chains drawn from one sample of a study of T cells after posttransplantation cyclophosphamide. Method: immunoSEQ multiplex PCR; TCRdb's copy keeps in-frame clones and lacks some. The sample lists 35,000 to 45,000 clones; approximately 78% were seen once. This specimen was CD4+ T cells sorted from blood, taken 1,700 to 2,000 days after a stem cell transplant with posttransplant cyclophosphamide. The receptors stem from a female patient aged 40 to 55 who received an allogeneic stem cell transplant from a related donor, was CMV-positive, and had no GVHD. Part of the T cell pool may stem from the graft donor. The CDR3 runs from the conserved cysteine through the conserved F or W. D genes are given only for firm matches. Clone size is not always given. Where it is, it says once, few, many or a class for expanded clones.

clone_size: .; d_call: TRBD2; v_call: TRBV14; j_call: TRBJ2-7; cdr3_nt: TGTGCCAGCAGCCCCTCCCTAGCGGGGTTGTACGAGCAGTACTTC; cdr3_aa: CASSPSLAGLYEQYF
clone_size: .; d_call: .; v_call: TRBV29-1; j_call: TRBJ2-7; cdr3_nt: TGCAGCGTTGAGTTCGCAGGGGTGTACGAGCAGTACTTC; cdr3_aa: CSVEFAGVYEQYF
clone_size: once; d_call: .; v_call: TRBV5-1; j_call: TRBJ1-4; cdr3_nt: TGCGCCAGCACTTCGAGGGCTCTGGGAGGTAATGAAAAACTGTTTTTT; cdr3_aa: CASTSRALGGNEKLFF
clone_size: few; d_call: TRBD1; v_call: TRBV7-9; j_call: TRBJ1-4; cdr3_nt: TGTGCCAGCAGCTTACTGGACAGGGGTGGCGAAAAACTGTTTTTT; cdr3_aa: CASSLLDRGGEKLFF
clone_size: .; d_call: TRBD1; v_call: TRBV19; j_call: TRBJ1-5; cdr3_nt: TGTGCCACTCGACCCAGGGGGCAGCAAGGTGGTCAGCCCCAGCATTTT; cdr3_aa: CATRPRGQQGGQPQHF
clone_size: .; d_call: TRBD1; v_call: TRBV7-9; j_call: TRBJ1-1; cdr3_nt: TGTGCCAGCAGCTTAGTCCCCCAACAGGGGATAGACACTGAAGCTTTCTTT; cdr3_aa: CASSLVPQQGIDTEAFF
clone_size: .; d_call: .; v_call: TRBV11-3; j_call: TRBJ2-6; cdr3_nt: TGTGCCAGCAGCTTAGGTCACTCTGGGGCCAACGTCCTGACTTTC; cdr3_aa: CASSLGHSGANVLTF
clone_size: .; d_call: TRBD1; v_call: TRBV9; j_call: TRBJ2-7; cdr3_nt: TGTGCCAGCAGCGTGGGACAGGGGAATTCCTACGAGCAGTACTTC; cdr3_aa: CASSVGQGNSYEQYF
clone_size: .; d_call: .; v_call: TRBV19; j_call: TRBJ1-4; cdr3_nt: TGTGCCAGTAGTCTAGGCGGGCGGCGTGAAAAACTGTTTTTT; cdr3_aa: CASSLGGRREKLFF
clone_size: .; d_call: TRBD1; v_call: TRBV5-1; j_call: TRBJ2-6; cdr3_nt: TGCGCCAGCAGCTTGGATGCCGGGACAGGGGCTGGGGCCAACGTCCTGACTTTC; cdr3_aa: CASSLDAGTGAGANVLTF
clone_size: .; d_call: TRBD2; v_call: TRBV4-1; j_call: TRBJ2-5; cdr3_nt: TGCGCCAGCAGCCAAACCCCGGGGGGACTCCAAGAGACCCAGTACTTC; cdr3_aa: CASSQTPGGLQETQYF
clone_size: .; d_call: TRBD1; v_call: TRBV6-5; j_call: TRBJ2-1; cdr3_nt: TGTGCCAGCAGTGTGACAGGGTCCTACAATGAGCAGTTCTTC; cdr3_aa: CASSVTGSYNEQFF
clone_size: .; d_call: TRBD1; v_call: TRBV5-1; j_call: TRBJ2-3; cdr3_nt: TGCGCCAGCACTTCAAAGGGGGCCTACACAGATACGCAGTATTTT; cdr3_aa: CASTSKGAYTDTQYF
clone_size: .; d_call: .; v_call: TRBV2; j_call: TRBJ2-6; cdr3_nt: TGTGCCAGCAGTCAGTATAAAGTGGGACTCTCTGGGGCCAACGTCCTGACTTTC; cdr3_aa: CASSQYKVGLSGANVLTF
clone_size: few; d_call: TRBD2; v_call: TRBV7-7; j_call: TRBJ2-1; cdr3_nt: TGTGCCAGCAGCTTAGGATTAGCGGGGGGGGACAATGAGCAGTTCTTC; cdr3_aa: CASSLGLAGGDNEQFF
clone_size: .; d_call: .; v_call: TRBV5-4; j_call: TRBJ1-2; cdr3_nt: TGTGCCAGCAGCTTTTGGACAGTCGAAAATGGCTACACCTTC; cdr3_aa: CASSFWTVENGYTF
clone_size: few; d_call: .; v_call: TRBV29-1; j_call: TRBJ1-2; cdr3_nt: TGCAGCGTTGATAGGGAGGGGTACACCTTC; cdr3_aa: CSVDREGYTF
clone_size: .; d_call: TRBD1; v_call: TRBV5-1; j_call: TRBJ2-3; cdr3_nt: TGCGCCAGCAGCGGGACAGGGGGGTCAGATACGCAGTATTTT; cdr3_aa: CASSGTGGSDTQYF
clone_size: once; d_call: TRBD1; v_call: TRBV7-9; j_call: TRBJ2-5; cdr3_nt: TGTGCCAGCAGCTTACCCAAGACAGGGCGGGTGGAGACCCAGTACTTC; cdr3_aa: CASSLPKTGRVETQYF
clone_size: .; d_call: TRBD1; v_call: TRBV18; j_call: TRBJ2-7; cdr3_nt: TGTGCCAGCTCACCACCGAGTCGAACAGGGGGGTACGAGCAGTACTTC; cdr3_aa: CASSPPSRTGGYEQYF
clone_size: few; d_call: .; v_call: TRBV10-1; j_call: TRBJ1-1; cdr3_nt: TGCGCCAGTTCCAGGTTCGCTGAAGCTTTCTTT; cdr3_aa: CASSRFAEAFF
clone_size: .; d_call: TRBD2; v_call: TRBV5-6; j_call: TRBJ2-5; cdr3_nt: TGTGCCAGCAGCGGAAAGTTGGGACTAGCCACGGCCCAGTACTTC; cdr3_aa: CASSGKLGLATAQYF
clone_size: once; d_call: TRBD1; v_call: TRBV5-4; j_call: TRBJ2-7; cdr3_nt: TGTGCCAGCAGCCCCCGGGACAGGGAGTCCGAGCAGTACTTC; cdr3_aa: CASSPRDRESEQYF
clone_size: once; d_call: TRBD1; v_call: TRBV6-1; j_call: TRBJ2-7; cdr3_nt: TGTGCCAGCAGTGAATGGGGGACAGCGAGCTCCTACGAGCAGTACTTC; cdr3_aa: CASSEWGTASSYEQYF
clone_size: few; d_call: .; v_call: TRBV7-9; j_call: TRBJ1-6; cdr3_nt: TGTGCCAGCAGCTTATTTGCTGGGACTCGGGATTCACCCCTCCACTTT; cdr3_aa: CASSLFAGTRDSPLHF
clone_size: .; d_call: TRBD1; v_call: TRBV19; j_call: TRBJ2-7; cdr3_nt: TGTGCCAGTAGTCCGATGACCGGGACAGGGGGTTTGTACGAGCAGTACTTC; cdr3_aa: CASSPMTGTGGLYEQYF
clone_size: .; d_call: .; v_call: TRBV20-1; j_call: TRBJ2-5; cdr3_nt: TGCAGTGCTAGACAGCAAGAGACCCAGTACTTC; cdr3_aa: CSARQQETQYF
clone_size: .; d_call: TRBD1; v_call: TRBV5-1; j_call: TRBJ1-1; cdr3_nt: TGCGCCAGCAGCCGACAGGGGCCCGACACTGAAGCTTTCTTT; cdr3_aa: CASSRQGPDTEAFF
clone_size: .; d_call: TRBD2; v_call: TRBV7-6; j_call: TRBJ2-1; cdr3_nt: TGTGCCAGCAGCTTAGATGTAGCGGGGGCTTACAATGAGCAGTTCTTC; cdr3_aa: CASSLDVAGAYNEQFF
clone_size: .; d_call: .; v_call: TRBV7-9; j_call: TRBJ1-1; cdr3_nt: TGTGCCAGCAGGCAAGGGGTTTACACTGAAGCTTTCTTT; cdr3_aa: CASRQGVYTEAFF
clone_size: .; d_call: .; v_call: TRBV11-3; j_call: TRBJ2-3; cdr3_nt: TGTGCCAGCAGCACCCCCAGGGTACTATGGACAGATACGCAGTATTTT; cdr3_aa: CASSTPRVLWTDTQYF
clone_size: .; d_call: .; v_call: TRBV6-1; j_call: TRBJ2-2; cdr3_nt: TGTGCCAGCAGGGGCAGGGGCACCGGGGAGCTGTTTTTT; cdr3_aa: CASRGRGTGELFF
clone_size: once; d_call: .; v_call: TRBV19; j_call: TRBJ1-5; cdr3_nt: TGTGCCAGTAGTATCTATGGGATGCGACAGGATCAGCCCCAGCATTTT; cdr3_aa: CASSIYGMRQDQPQHF
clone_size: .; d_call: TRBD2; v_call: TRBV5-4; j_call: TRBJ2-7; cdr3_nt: TGTGCCAGCAGCTTTGCCCGACTAGCGATTCTCTACGAGCAGTACTTC; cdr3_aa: CASSFARLAILYEQYF
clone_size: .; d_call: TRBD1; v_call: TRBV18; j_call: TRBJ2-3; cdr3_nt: TGTGCCAGCTCGGACAGGGGGCTCAGCACAGATACGCAGTATTTT; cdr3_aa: CASSDRGLSTDTQYF